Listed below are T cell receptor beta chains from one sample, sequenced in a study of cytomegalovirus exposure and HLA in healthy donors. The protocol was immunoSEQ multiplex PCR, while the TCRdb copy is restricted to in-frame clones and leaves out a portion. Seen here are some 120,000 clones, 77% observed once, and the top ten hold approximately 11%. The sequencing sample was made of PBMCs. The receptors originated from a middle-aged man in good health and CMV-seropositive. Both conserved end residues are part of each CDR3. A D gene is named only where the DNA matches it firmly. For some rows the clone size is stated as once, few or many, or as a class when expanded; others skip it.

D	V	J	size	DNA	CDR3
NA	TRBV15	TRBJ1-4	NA	TGTGCCACCAGCAGAGAGAGGGTGGACGGTGAAAAACTGTTTTTT	CATSRERVDGEKLFF
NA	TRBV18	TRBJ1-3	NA	TGTGCCAGCTTGGAGGGAGTCAGAAACACCATATATTTT	CASLEGVRNTIYF
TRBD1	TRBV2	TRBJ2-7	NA	TGTGCCAGCAGTCGACCCGGACAGGGGGACAGCGAGCAGTACTTC	CASSRPGQGDSEQYF
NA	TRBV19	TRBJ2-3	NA	TGTGCCAGTAGTCCCTCCCGGGATACGCAGTATTTT	CASSPSRDTQYF
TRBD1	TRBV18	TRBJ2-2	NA	TGTGCCAGCTCCTCCACCCGGGACAGCAACACCGGGGAGCTGTTTTTT	CASSSTRDSNTGELFF
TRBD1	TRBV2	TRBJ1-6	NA	TGTGCCAGCAGTGACCCTGGGGACAGGAGCTCCTATAATTCACCCCTCCACTTT	CASSDPGDRSSYNSPLHF
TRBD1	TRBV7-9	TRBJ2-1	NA	TGTTCCAGCAGCTTAGGACAGGATGAGCAGTTCTTC	CSSSLGQDEQFF
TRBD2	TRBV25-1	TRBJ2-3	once	TGTGCCAGCAGTGAATCCGGACTAGCAGATACGCAGTATTTT	CASSESGLADTQYF
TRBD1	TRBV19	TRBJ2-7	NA	TGTGCCAGTAGTATCGGGGACAGTTCCGAGCAGTACTTC	CASSIGDSSEQYF
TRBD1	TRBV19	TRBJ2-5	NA	TGTGCCAGTTCACAACAGGGGCCGGAGCCCGGGTACTTC	CASSQQGPEPGYF
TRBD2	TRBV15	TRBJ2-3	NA	TGTGCCACCAGCAAACGCCCAGCGGGGGGGCACACAGATACGCAGTATTTT	CATSKRPAGGHTDTQYF
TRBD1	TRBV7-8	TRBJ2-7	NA	TGTGCCAGCAGCTCATGGGGACAGAACTCCTACGAGCAGTACTTC	CASSSWGQNSYEQYF
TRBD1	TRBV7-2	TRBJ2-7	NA	TGTGCCAGCAGCTTAGGGGGACAGGCCTACGAGGAGCAGTACTTC	CASSLGGQAYEEQYF
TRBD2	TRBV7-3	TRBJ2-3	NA	TGTGCCAGCAGCTTGAGCCCTAGCGGGGCGATGGGGGATACGCAGTATTTT	CASSLSPSGAMGDTQYF
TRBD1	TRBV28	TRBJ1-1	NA	TGTGCCAGCAGTCGTGACAGGGACCCCTTCACTGAAGCTTTCTTT	CASSRDRDPFTEAFF
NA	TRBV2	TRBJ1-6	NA	TGTGCCAGCAACCGAGAGCAGGGAGGACCCCTCCACTTT	CASNREQGGPLHF
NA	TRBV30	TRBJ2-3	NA	TGTGCCTGGAGTGTACAGGATACGCAGTATTTT	CAWSVQDTQYF
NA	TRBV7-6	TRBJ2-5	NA	TGTGCCAGCAGCTTAATCGGACTCCTCGCAGAGACCCAGTACTTC	CASSLIGLLAETQYF
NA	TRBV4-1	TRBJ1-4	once	TGCGCCAGCAGCCAAGAAGACCTGGCGGATAATGAAAAACTGTTTTTT	CASSQEDLADNEKLFF
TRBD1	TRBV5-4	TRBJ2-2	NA	TGTGCCAGCAGCTTGGGGGGACAGGGTAACACCGGGGAGCTGTTTTTT	CASSLGGQGNTGELFF
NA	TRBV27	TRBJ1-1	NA	TGTGCCAGCAGTTTACCGCAGGGTGAAGCTTTCTTT	CASSLPQGEAFF
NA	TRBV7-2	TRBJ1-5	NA	TGTGCCAGCAGCTTAGGAGGGCGCAATCAGCCCCAGCATTTT	CASSLGGRNQPQHF
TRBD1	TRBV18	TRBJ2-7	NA	TGTGCCAGCTCATCTGGGACAGGGGGCCCCGAGCAGTACTTC	CASSSGTGGPEQYF
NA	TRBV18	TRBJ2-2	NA	TGTGCCAGCTCAAGATGGCCCGGGGAGCTGTTTTTT	CASSRWPGELFF
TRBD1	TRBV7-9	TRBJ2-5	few	TGTTCCAGCAGCTCCGGGACAGGGGATGTGGAGACCCAGTACTTC	CSSSSGTGDVETQYF
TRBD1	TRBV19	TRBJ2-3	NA	TGTGCCAGTAGTTTACAGGGGATCACAGATACGCAGTATTTT	CASSLQGITDTQYF
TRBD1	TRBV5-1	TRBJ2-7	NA	TGCGCCAGCAGCGTACCCCGGGGACAGGGGATCTGCGAGCAGTACTTC	CASSVPRGQGICEQYF
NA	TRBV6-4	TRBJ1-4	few	TGTGCCAGCAGTTCCAGGGGAACTAATGAAAAACTGTTTTTT	CASSSRGTNEKLFF
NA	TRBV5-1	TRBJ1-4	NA	TGCGCCAGCAGCTGGGGAGGAGCAACTAATGAAAAACTGTTTTTT	CASSWGGATNEKLFF
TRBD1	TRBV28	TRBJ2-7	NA	TGTGCCAGCAGTCCGGCCTATGGGACAGTTTGGAGACGCGAGCAGTACTTC	CASSPAYGTVWRREQYF
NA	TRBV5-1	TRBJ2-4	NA	TGCGCCAGCTCCTTTGCGGCACCGACTTTAGGCAAAAACATTCAGTACTTC	CASSFAAPTLGKNIQYF
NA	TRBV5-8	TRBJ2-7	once	TGTGCCAGCAGCTTGGTGGGCAGGTACGAGCAGTACTTC	CASSLVGRYEQYF
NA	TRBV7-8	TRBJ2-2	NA	TGTGCCAGCAGCTTACAGGTCAACGGGGAGCTGTTTTTT	CASSLQVNGELFF
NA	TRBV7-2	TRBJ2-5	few	TGTGCCAGCAGCTTAGTGTTCTCAGGGCAGGAGACCCAGTACTTC	CASSLVFSGQETQYF
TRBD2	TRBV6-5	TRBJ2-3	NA	TGTGCCAGCAGCTTTAGCGGGGGGGACACAGATACGCAGTATTTT	CASSFSGGDTDTQYF
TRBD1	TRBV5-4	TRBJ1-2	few	TGTGCCAGCAGCCGACAGGGGGACTATGGCTACACCTTC	CASSRQGDYGYTF
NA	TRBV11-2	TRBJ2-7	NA	TGTGCCAGCAGCTTAGCCGCAGGCAAGGACGAGCAGTACTTC	CASSLAAGKDEQYF
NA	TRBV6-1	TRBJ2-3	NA	TGTGCCAGCAGTGTGGCGGGGCACACAGATACGCAGTATTTT	CASSVAGHTDTQYF
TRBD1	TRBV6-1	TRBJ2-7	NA	TGTGCCAGCAGCCCCGGGACAGGGCCCTACGAGCAGTACTTC	CASSPGTGPYEQYF
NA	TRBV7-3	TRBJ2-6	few	TGTGCCAGCAGCATACGGAGCTCTGGGGCCAACGTCCTGACTTTC	CASSIRSSGANVLTF
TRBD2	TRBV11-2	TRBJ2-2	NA	TGTGCCAGCAGTCCCCGGAGCGGGGACGGGGAGCTGTTTTTT	CASSPRSGDGELFF